The clone carrying this T cell receptor beta chain has just a few counts. Its antigen is unidentified. TCRdb analysed the 5' RACE reads with MiXCR anew, one entry per CDR3 protein. The sample lists roughly 480,000 distinct CDR3 sequences, 20% to 25% occurring once. This sample stems from a study of T-cell memory formation after mild COVID-19. CDR3 length: 19 residues. Germline V gives CDR1 LGHDT, CDR2 YNNKEL (reference sequence). V was pared by 3 bases and J by 8 bases, with 29 bases between. Study results and caveats: Cross-reactive memory appears to have joined, as suggested by some responding clones showing up in pre-infection memory. The study found balanced CD4/CD8 in clones contracting day 15 to 85 and a CD4+ lean in later expanders. In second-wave clones peaking day 37, SARS-CoV-2 specificity remained unconfirmed.

The chain has TRBV3-1 and TRBJ2-1, with a possible D match to TRBD2 (6 bases). The source material was PBMCs or a T cell subset sorted from them (not recorded which). This TCR was sampled from an adult woman who had mild COVID-19 (a few samples of this study predate the infection). Cell type and time point are not known. The CDR3 DNA reads as TGTGCCAGCAGCCACCTCGGGGGAAGAATCGGGACTTCTCACGATGAGCAGTTCTTC. Its translation: CASSHLGGRIGTSHDEQFF.